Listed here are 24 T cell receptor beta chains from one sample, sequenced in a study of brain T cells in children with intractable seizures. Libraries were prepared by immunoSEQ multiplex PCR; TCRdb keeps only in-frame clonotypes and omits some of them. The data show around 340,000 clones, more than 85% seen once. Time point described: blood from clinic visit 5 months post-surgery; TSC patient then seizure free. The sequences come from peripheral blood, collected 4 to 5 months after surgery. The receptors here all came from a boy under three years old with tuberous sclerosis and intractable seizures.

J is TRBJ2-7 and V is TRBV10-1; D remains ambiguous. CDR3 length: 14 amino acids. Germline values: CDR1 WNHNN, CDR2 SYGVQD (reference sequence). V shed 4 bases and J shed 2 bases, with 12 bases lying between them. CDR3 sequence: CASSGGTPPYEQYF. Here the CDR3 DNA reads TGCGCCAGCAGTGGGGGAACCCCCCCCTACGAGCAGTACTTC.

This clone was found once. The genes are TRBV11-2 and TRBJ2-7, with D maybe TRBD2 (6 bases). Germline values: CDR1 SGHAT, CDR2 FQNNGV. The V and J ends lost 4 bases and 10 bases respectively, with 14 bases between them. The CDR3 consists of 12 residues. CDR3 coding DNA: TGTGCCAGCAGCTCGTACCCGGGACTTCAGTACTTC. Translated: CASSSYPGLQYF.

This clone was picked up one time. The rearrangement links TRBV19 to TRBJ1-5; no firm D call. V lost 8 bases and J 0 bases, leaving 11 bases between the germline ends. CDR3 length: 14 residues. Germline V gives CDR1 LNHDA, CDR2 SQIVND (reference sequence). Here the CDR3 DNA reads TGTGCCAGTGGATCGGATTATAGCAATCAGCCCCAGCATTTT. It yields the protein CASGSDYSNQPQHF.

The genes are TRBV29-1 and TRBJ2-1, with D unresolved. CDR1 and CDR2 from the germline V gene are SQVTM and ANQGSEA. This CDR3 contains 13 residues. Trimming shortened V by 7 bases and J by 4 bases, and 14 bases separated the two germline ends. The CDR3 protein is CSASSGPYNEQFF. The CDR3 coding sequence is TGCAGCGCGTCCTCTGGGCCTTACAATGAGCAGTTCTTC.

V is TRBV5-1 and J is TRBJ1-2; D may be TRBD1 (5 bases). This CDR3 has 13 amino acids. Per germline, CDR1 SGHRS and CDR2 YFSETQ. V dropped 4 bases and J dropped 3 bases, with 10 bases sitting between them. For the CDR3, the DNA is TGCGCCAGCAGCCAGGGCGGTGACTATGGCTACACCTTC. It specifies CASSQGGDYGYTF. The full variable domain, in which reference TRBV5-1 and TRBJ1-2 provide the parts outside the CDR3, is KAGVTQTPRYLIKTRGQQVTLSCSPISGHRSVSWYQQTPGQGLQFLFEYFSETQRNKGNFPGRFSGRQFSNSRSEMNVSTLELGDSALYLCASSQGGDYGYTFGSGTRLTVV.

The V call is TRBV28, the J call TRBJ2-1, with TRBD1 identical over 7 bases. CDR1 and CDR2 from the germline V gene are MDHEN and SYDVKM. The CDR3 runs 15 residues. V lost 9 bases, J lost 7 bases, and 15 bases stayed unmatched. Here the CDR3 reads CASTIANRGWNEQFF. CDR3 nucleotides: TGTGCCAGTACCATCGCGAACAGGGGATGGAATGAGCAGTTCTTC.

CDR3 in DNA: TGTGCCAGCAGCTTAGCAGGGTGGGCCACTGAAGCTTTCTTT. It codes for CASSLAGWATEAFF. This rearrangement joins TRBV7-2 to TRBJ1-1; D gene ambiguous. Trimming took off 0 bases at V and 4 bases at J, with 9 bases between the two ends. Germline CDR1 is SGHTA and CDR2 is FQGNSA. This CDR3 comprises 14 residues.

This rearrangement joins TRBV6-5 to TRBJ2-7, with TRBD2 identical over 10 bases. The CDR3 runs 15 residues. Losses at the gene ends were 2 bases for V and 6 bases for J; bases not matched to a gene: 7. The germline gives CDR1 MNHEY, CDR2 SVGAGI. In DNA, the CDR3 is TGTGCCAGCAGTTACAGGCTAGCGGGAGCAGTCGAGCAGTACTTC. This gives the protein CASSYRLAGAVEQYF.

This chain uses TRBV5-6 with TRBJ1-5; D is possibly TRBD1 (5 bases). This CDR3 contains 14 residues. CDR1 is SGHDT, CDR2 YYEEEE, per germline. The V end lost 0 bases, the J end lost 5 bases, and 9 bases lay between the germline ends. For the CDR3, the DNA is TGTGCCAGCAGCTTGGCGGGGCTGTATCAGCCCCAGCATTTT. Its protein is CASSLAGLYQPQHF.

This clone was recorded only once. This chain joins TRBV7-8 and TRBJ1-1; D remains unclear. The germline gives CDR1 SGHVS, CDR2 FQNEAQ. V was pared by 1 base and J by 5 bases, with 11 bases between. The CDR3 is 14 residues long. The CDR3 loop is CASSLVRSGTEAFF. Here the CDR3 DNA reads TGTGCCAGCAGCTTAGTCAGGTCGGGAACTGAAGCTTTCTTT.

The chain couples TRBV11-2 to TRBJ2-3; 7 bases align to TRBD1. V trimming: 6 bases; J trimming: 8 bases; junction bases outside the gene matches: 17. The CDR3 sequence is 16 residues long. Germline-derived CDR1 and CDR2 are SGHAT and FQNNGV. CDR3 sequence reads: CASSKPGQRVGGTQYF. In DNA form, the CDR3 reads TGTGCCAGCAGTAAGCCGGGACAGAGGGTTGGGGGTACGCAGTATTTT.

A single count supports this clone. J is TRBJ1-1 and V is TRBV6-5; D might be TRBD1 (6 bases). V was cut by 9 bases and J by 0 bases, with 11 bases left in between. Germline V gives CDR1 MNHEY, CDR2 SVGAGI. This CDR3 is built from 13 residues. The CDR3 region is CASPDRLNTEAFF. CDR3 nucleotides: TGTGCCAGTCCGGACAGATTGAACACTGAAGCTTTCTTT.

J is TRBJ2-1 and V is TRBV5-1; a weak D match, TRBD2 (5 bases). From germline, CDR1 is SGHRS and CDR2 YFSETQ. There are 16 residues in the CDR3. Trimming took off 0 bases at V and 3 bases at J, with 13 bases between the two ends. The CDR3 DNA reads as TGCGCCAGCAGCTTGGGTCTAGCTCACGGCTACAATGAGCAGTTCTTC. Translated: CASSLGLAHGYNEQFF.

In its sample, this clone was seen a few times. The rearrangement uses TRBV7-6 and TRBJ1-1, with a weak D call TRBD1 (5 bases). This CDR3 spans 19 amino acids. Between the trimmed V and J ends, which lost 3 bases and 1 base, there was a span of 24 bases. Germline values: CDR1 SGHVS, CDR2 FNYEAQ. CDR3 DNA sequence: TGTGCCAGCAGCTTTCCCTCTGGAGAGGGCCTGGGGCAGAACACTGAAGCTTTCTTT. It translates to CASSFPSGEGLGQNTEAFF. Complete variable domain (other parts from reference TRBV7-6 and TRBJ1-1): GAGVSQSPRYKVTKRGQDVALRCDPISGHVSLYWYRQALGQGPEFLTYFNYEAQQDKSGLPNDRFSAERPEGSISTLTIQRTEQRDSAMYRCASSFPSGEGLGQNTEAFFGQGTRLTVV.

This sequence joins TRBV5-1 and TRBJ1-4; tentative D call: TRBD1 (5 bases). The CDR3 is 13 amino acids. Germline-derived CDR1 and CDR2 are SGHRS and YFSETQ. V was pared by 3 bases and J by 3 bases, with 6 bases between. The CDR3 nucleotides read TGCGCCAGCAGCTCGGGGCCTAATGAAAAACTGTTTTTT. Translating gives CASSSGPNEKLFF.

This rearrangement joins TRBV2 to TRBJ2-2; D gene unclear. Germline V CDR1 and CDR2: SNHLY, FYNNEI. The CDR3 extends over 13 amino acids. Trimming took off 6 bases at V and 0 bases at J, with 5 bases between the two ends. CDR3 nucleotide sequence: TGTGCCAGCAGGCGCGCGAACACCGGGGAGCTGTTTTTT. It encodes CASRRANTGELFF.

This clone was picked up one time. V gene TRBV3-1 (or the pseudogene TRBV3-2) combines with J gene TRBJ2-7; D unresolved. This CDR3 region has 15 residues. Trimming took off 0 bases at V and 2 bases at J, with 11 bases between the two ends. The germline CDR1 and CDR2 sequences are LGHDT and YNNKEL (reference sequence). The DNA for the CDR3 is TGTGCCAGCAGCCAAGATCACCTCCGAACCTACGAGCAGTACTTC. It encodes CASSQDHLRTYEQYF.

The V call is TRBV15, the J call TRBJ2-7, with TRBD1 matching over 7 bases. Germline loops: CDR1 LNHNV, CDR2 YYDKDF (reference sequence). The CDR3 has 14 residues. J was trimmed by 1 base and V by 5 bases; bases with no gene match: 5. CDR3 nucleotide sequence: TGTGCCACCAGCGAACAGGGGTCTTCCTACGAGCAGTACTTC. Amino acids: CATSEQGSSYEQYF.

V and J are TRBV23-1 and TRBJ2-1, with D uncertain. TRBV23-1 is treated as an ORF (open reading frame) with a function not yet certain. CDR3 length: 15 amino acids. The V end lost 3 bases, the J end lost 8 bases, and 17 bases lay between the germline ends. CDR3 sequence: CASSHPPADSDEQFF. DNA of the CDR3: TGCGCCAGCAGTCACCCTCCGGCGGATTCAGATGAGCAGTTCTTC.

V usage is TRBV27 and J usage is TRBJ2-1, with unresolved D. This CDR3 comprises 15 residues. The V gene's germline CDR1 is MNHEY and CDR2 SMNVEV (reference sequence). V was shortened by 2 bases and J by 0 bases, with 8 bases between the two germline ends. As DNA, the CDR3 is TGTGCCAGCAGTTTAGCAGAATTCTCCTACAATGAGCAGTTCTTC. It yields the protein CASSLAEFSYNEQFF.

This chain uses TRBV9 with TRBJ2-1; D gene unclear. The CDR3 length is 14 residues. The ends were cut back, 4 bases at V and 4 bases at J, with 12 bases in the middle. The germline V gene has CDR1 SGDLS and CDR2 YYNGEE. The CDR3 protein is CASSPWTGYNEQFF. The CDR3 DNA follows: TGTGCCAGCAGCCCCTGGACGGGTTACAATGAGCAGTTCTTC.

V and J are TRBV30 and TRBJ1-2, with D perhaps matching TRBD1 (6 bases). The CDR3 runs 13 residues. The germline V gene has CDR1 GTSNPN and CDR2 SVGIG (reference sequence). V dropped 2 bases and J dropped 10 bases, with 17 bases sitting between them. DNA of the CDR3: TGTGCCTGGAGTCGATCCGGAGCAGGGGACTACACCTTC. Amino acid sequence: CAWSRSGAGDYTF.

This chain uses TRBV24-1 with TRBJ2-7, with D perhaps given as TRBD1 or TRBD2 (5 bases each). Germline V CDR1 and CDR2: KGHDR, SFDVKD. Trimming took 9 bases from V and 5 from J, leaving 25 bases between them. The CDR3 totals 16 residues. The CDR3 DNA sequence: TGTGCCACCTCTTCTACACCAATGATGGGGGTGGACGAGCAGTACTTC. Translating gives CATSSTPMMGVDEQYF.

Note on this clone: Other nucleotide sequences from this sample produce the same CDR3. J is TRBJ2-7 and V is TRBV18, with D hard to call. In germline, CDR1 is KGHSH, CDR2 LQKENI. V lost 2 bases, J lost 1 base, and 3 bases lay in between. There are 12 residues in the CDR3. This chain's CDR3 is CASSPSSYEQYF. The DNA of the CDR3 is TGTGCCAGCTCACCATCATCCTACGAGCAGTACTTC.